This T cell receptor beta chain was sequenced during a study of blood T cell repertoires in COVID-19. Across the whole study: The United States, Italy and Spain were the sources of the acute and convalescent COVID-19 samples. PBMCs, B-cell-depleted T cells, or T cells were the source of the cDNA or gDNA that made up the material.

With 4 bases removed from V and 3 bases from J, the gap between germline ends came to 12 bases. This CDR3 is 13 amino acids long. The germline CDR1 and CDR2 sequences are GTSNPN and SVGIG (reference sequence). In the study's own analysis: Counts of nucleated cells, estimated from reference gene primer amplification, were obtained. Clones were read by immunoSEQ multiplex PCR, and TCRdb kept only the in-frame ones, dropping some. For V, J and clone size, that table is used; D and trimming come from the DNA. Of around 97,000 clones in the sample, about 80% are singletons; the top ten hold about 10%. V is TRBV30 and J is TRBJ1-2; D remains unclear. The sequencing input was peripheral blood. The source is a man in his 70s with acute or convalescent COVID-19. As DNA, the CDR3 is TGTGCCTGGACACCGGGAAGGGACTATGGCTACACCTTC. Encoded protein: CAWTPGRDYGYTF.